These T cell receptor beta chains were read from a single sample in a study of CD8 T cells in ankylosing spondylitis. MiXCR, applied by TCRdb to the 5' RACE reads, yields one record per CDR3 protein. Altogether about 440,000 distinct CDR3 sequences are present, under 20% being singletons, with the ten largest covering under 1.2%. The sequenced material came from blood, either unsorted or a sorted T cell fraction (not recorded which). Every receptor here comes from a male donor with ankylosing spondylitis. Both conserved end residues are trimmed from each CDR3.

ASSQDPGYSNQPQH	14	TRBV4-1	TRBJ1-5
ASSPGTSGLTGELF	14	TRBV5-1	TRBJ2-2
ASSDWGAVTDTQY	13	TRBV2	TRBJ2-3
SVGQGRAEAF	10	TRBV29-1	TRBJ1-1
ASSLEQVNYGYT	12	TRBV5-1	TRBJ1-2
ASSSTERITSPLH	13	TRBV12-3/TRBV12-4	TRBJ1-6
ASSRPGSPGETQY	13	TRBV5-4	TRBJ2-5
ASSLGGGAARSYEQY	15	TRBV7-2	TRBJ2-7
ASSLTGQVTEAF	12	TRBV7-3	TRBJ1-1
SARTGGFVDTQY	12	TRBV20-1	TRBJ2-3